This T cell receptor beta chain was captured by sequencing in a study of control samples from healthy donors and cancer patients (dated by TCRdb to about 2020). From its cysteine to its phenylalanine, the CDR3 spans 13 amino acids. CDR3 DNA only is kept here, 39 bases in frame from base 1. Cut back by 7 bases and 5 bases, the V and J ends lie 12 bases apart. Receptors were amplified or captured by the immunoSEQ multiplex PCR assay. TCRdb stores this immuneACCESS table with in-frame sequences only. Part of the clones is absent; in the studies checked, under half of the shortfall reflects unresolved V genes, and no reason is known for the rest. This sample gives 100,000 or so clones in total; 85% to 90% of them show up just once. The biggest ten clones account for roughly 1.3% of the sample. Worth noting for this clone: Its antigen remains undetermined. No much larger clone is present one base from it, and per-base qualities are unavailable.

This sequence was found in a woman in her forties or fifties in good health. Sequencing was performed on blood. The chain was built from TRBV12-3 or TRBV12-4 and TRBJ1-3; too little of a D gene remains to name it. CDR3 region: CASMTGPRNTIYF. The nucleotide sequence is TGTGCCAGCATGACGGGCCCCAGAAACACCATATATTTT.